This T cell receptor (beta chain) was captured in a study of T cells in Graves' hyperthyroidism and ophthalmopathy (dated by TCRdb to the late 2010s). In terms of the full investigation: Peripheral blood was sampled at the time of initial diagnosis, prior to any treatment. TCR Vbeta CDR3 sequencing of approximately 140 peripheral blood samples (roughly 41 ophthalmopathy, approximately 80 hyperthyroidism and approximately 17 progressor patients) is reported in the paper. TCR V-J signatures able to tell the groups apart were searched for in a discovery cohort of about a hundred patients, of whom 43 had Graves' ophthalmopathy and under 65 had stable Graves' hyperthyroidism. An independent validation cohort of about 20 hyperthyroidism patients and approximately 17 patients who later progressed to ophthalmopathy tested prospective prediction of ophthalmopathy. Thyroid tissue and blood T-cell repertoires from more than five Graves' hyperthyroidism patients were also compared in the study. Once sampling was done, hyperthyroidism patients were given methimazole at a starting dose of 30 mg daily, whereas ophthalmopathy patients were given high-dose intravenous methylprednisolone. For training and testing, the approximately 92 patients in the discovery cohort were randomly divided in a 7:3 ratio. Results and caveats for the whole study, not just this receptor: In validation, progression to ophthalmopathy was predicted by the model with approximately 67% sensitivity and 72% to 85% specificity, a median of 6.5 months before onset. Most expanded thyroid clonotypes (frequency above 0.001) were also detected in blood, suggesting blood repertoires may reflect thyroid immune responses. A 13 V-J signature model separated ophthalmopathy from stable hyperthyroidism, with roughly 88% sensitivity and roughly 82% specificity in cross-validation and 80%/75% in testing. No statistical method was used to fix the sample size in advance, and group allocation was not hidden from the investigators.

This clonotype was counted ten times or more. The target of this receptor is not known. Base qualities are missing; no much larger clone stands one base away. Hyperthyroidism patients were aged 18 to 65 years and newly diagnosed, with disease duration of less than 2 months. Exclusion was applied to patients with uncontrolled infections, other autoimmune diseases, pregnancy or lactation. Clinical symptoms, serum thyroxine and TRAb, thyroid ultrasound, and orbital computed tomography formed the basis for the diagnoses. Blood from progressor patients was drawn when they were first diagnosed with hyperthyroidism, before any ophthalmopathy symptoms appeared. Ficoll-Paque density gradient centrifugation was used to isolate PBMCs from about 9.4 ml of fresh peripheral blood. Progressor patients were defined as those initially diagnosed with Graves' hyperthyroidism in whom ophthalmopathy developed during follow-up. Total RNA was extracted with Trizol reagent, and quality was checked on an Agilent 2100 Bioanalyzer.

The TCR beta CDR3 regions were amplified from the RNA transcripts. A first-round RT-PCR of the TCR CDR3 used the HTBI primer set with the Qiagen OneStep RT-PCR kit. Libraries were constructed in a second round of multiplex PCR, after which size selection and purification were carried out. Paired-end sequencing of the libraries was performed with 100 bp reads on an Illumina HiSeq2000. On the authors' methods: Raw data were processed with SOAPnuke, discarding reads with adapters, uncalled bases, mean Phred below 15, or no exact constant-primer or identifier match. COPE v1.2.5 was used to merge high-quality paired reads, and clonotypes were defined as unique nucleotide sequences. Clonotypes were aligned to IMGT TRBV, TRBD and TRBJ reference segments using MiTCR v1.1. Only V-J combinations with frequency above 0.0001, covering roughly 99% of repertoires, were analysed. A TCS score was defined as the ratio between F50 (clonal expansion) and ExV (chaos), using BLOSUM62-based TCRdist between CDR3 peptides within each V-J. Welch's t-statistics and random forest reduced several hundred V-J features to under 15, which were used in a naive Bayes classifier (R e1071). The raw public data were reprocessed by TCRdb itself: fastp quality trimming at Q25, MiXCR clonotype calling, in-frame beta chains only. Duplicate CDR3 protein sequences are folded into a single record with the most common DNA and genes. V and J calls and clone size were set by TCRdb, not the authors. The sample profile shows 250,000 or so distinct CDR3 sequences; more than 12% of them were found once. The ten biggest clones cover about an eighth of the sample.

CDR1 and CDR2 (GTSNPN, SVGIG) derive from the germline V gene (reference sequence). V is clipped by 5 bases and J by 1 base, and the sequence between their germline boundaries is 8 bases long. The CDR3 measures 12 amino acids from cysteine to phenylalanine. The read is trimmed to its CDR3 DNA, 36 bases read in frame from base 1. This TCR was recovered from a woman aged 40 to 55 with Graves' hyperthyroidism that later progressed to Graves' ophthalmopathy. The rearrangement joined TRBV30 to TRBJ2-5; TRBD1 could be the D gene, as 5 bases match. The sample taken for sequencing was blood. The sequenced DNA is TGTGCCTGGGCACAGGCCCAAGAGACCCAGTACTTC. Its amino acids are CAWAQAQETQYF.